This entry lists 8 T cell receptor beta chains sequenced from one sample in a study of Ad26.COV2.S vaccination and SARS-CoV-2 variants (dated by TCRdb to about 2021). Taken with the paper, the label for treatment or condition translates to: 19 received Ad26.COV2.S at low or high dose, single or two shots; a few received placebo; per-sample allocation not given. Repertoires of vaccine and placebo recipients were sequenced from samples taken on day 63 after the first injection. Libraries were constructed by the immunoSEQ multiplex PCR assay. As stored in TCRdb, this immuneACCESS dataset retains in-frame rearrangements with V and J assigned. A fraction of the clones does not appear; measured against another copy, unresolved V genes explain less than half of the discrepancy, and the remainder lacks a known reason. The sample table shows some 290,000 clones, and 85% are seen once. The biggest ten clones account for around 2% of the sample.

The sequences come from peripheral blood, collected in a trial of Ad26.COV2.S vaccine versus placebo. These receptors all stem from a person between 18 and 65 years old who received the Ad26.COV2.S COVID-19 vaccine or a placebo.

V and J are TRBV12-3 or TRBV12-4 and TRBJ1-1; no definite D call. This CDR3 is 13 amino acids long. V was cut by 5 bases and J by 1 base, with 8 bases left in between. The CDR3 nucleotides read TGTGCCAGCAGTCTAACACGGAACACTGAAGCTTTCTTT. This codes for CASSLTRNTEAFF.

The CDR3 loop reads CASSKGIEAFF. CDR3 DNA: TGCGCCAGCAGCAAGGGGATAGAAGCTTTCTTT. The rearrangement uses TRBV10-2 and TRBJ1-1, with D perhaps TRBD1 (5 bases). This CDR3 is 11 amino acids long. The germline V gene encodes CDR1 WSHSY and CDR2 SAAADI. Trimming pared 6 bases from V and 8 bases from J, leaving 10 bases between.

This clone has just a few counts. The rearrangement joins TRBV20-1 to TRBJ1-6, with 7 bases that match TRBD1. This CDR3 has 13 residues. V was clipped by 3 bases and J by 7 bases; unmatched bases: 3. Germline CDR1 is DFQATT and CDR2 is SNEGSKA (reference sequence). CDR3 DNA sequence: TGCAGTGCTAGTGACAGGGACAATTCACCCCTCCACTTT. Translation: CSASDRDNSPLHF.

The chain uses TRBV12-1 and TRBJ1-1; the table's D gene call, TRBD1, was not cross checked with the DNA. TRBV12-1 is assigned pseudogene status. The CDR3 spans 18 residues. CDR3 region: CASSHQQKWGRTDQRPFF. CDR3 nucleotides: TGTGCCAGCAGCCACCAACAGAAATGGGGGCGCACGGACCAACGGCCTTTCTTT.

CDR3 DNA: TGTGCCAGCAGCTCCGGCTGGCCGAACACCGGGGAGCTGTTTTTT. This translates into CASSSGWPNTGELFF. The chain recombines TRBV5-6 with TRBJ2-2; D not resolved. V was trimmed by 3 bases and J by 0 bases, leaving 9 bases between them. Germline-derived CDR1 and CDR2 are SGHDT and YYEEEE. CDR3 size: 15 residues.

This clone was seen a handful of times. The chain joins TRBV6-5 to TRBJ2-4, with D possibly being TRBD2 (6 bases). V lost 2 bases to trimming and J lost 1 base, with 12 bases between them. The CDR3 loop spans 16 amino acids. CDR1 is MNHEY, CDR2 SVGAGI, per germline. Here the CDR3 DNA reads TGTGCCAGCAGTTACGGGCCTGGGGGGGCCAAAAACATTCAGTACTTC. Protein sequence: CASSYGPGGAKNIQYF.

The V and J genes are TRBV5-1 and TRBJ2-3; D remains ambiguous. CDR1 is SGHRS, CDR2 YFSETQ, per germline. The CDR3 is made up of 12 amino acids. Deletions cut 0 bases from V and 6 bases from J, with 5 bases between. CDR3 nucleotides: TGCGCCAGCAGCTTGGTCTTGGATACGCAGTATTTT. The encoded protein is CASSLVLDTQYF. Variable domain in full (rest from reference TRBV5-1 and TRBJ2-3): KAGVTQTPRYLIKTRGQQVTLSCSPISGHRSVSWYQQTPGQGLQFLFEYFSETQRNKGNFPGRFSGRQFSNSRSEMNVSTLELGDSALYLCASSLVLDTQYFGPGTRLTVL.

This chain connects TRBV9 to TRBJ1-2; D might be TRBD1 (5 bases). Germline-derived CDR1 and CDR2 are SGDLS and YYNGEE. The V and J ends lost 0 bases and 8 bases respectively, with 26 bases between them. The CDR3 has 18 residues. The CDR3 sequence: CASSVARQPNTLWHGYTF. CDR3 nucleotides: TGTGCCAGCAGCGTAGCCCGACAGCCCAATACGCTATGGCACGGCTACACCTTC.